This T cell receptor beta chain was captured in a study of cytomegalovirus exposure and HLA in healthy donors. Donors in the study were healthy people who gave bone marrow. The PCR was carried out with 60 Vbeta primers and 13 Jbeta primers. Sequenced by immunoSEQ multiplex PCR; TCRdb stores in-frame clones only, minus some. The table includes 70,000 to 95,000 clones, 65% to 80% detected once. Germline CDR1 and CDR2: MGHDK and SYGVNS. J was trimmed by 0 bases and V by 10 bases; bases with no gene match: 9. The CDR3 spans 15 residues. The chain employs TRBV25-1 and TRBJ1-3, with 7 bases aligning to TRBD1. The sequencing input was PBMCs. The clonotype originates from a man aged 25 to 40 in good health and CMV-seropositive. The CDR3 DNA reads TGTGCCACCAAAGGACAGGCGAGCTCTGGAAACACCATATATTTT. Protein sequence: CATKGQASSGNTIYF.